This T cell receptor (beta chain) is drawn from a study of blood T cell repertoires in COVID-19. Profiling relied on immunoSEQ multiplex PCR, and the TCRdb table lists in-frame clones only, not all of them. The table records fewer than 200,000 clones, approximately 87% of them present only once. Participants came from 24 US areas, aged roughly 18 to 90 years. Per germline, CDR1 SGHTA and CDR2 FQGNSA. After removal of 1 base from V and 8 bases from J, the junction contained 8 bases not matched to a gene. The CDR3 contains 15 residues. Sequences were obtained from PBMCs or T cells enriched from blood (not recorded which). This chain joins TRBV7-2 and TRBJ1-1; 9 bases agree with TRBD1. This receptor was taken from a woman between 45 and 65 years old who had recovered from COVID-19. CDR3 sequence: CASSLVVGQGAEAFF. The CDR3, as DNA: TGTGCCAGCAGCTTAGTGGTGGGACAGGGAGCCGAAGCTTTCTTT.